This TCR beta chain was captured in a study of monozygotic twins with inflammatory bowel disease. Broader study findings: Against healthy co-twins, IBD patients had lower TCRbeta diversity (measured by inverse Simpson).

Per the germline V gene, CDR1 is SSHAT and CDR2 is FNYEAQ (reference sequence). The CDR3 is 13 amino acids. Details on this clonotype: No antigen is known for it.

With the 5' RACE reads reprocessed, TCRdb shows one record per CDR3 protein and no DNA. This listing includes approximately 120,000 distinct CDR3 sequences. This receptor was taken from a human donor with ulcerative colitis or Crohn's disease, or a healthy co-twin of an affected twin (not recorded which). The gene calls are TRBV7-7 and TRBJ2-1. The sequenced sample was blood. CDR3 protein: CASSLEAGNEQFF.